This entry features one T cell receptor beta chain sequence. V shed 6 bases and J shed 7 bases, with 5 bases lying between them. Per germline, CDR1 SNHLY and CDR2 FYNNEI. There are 10 residues in the CDR3. These data belong to a study of T cells after yellow fever vaccination. From the 5' RACE reads, TCRdb called clonotypes with MiXCR, one entry per CDR3 protein. Among some 300,000 distinct CDR3 sequences listed, less than 4.5% were seen once. The chain has TRBV2 and TRBJ2-3; D is unclear. This TCR was sampled from a man younger than 30 who received the YFV17D yellow fever vaccine. The source was PBMCs, collected on the day of the yellow fever booster vaccination. The CDR3 spells CASRHNTQYF. The CDR3 bases are TGTGCCAGCAGGCACAATACGCAGTATTTT.